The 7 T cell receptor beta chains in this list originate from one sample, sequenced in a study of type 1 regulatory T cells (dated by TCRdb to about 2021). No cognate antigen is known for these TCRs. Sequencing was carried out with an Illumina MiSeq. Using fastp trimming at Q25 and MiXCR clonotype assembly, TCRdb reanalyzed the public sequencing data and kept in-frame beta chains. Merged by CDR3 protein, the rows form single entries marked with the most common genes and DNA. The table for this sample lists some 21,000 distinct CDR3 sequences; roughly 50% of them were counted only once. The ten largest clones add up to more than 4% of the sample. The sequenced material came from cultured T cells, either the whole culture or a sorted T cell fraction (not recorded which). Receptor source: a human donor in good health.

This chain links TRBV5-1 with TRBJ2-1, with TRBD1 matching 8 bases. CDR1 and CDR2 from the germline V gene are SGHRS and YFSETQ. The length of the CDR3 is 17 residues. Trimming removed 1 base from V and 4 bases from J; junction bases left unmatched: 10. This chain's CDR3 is CASSLFKDRDRYNEQFF. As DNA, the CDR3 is TGCGCCAGCAGCTTGTTTAAGGACCGGGACAGGTACAATGAGCAGTTCTTC. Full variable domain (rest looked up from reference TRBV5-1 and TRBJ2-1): KAGVTQTPRYLIKTRGQQVTLSCSPISGHRSVSWYQQTPGQGLQFLFEYFSETQRNKGNFPGRFSGRQFSNSRSEMNVSTLELGDSALYLCASSLFKDRDRYNEQFFGPGTRLTVL.

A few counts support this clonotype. This CDR3 reads CASSRWTQETQYF. CDR3 nucleotide sequence: TGTGCCAGCAGTCGTTGGACCCAAGAGACCCAGTACTTC. The gene calls are TRBV12-3 or TRBV12-4 and TRBJ2-5; unclear D gene. V lost 5 bases, J lost 1 base, and 8 bases lay in between. CDR3 length: 13 residues.

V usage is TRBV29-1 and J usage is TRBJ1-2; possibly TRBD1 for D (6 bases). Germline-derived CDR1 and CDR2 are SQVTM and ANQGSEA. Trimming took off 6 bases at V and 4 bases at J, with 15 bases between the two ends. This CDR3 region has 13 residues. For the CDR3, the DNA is TGCAGCGTACCAAGGGACAAAGGCTATGGCTACACCTTC. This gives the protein CSVPRDKGYGYTF.

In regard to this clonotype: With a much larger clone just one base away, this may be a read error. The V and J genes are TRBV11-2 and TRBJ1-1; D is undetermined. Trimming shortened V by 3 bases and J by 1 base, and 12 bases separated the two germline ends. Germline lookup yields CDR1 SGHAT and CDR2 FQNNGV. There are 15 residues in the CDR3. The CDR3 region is CASSFAYQRNTEAFF. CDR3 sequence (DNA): TGTGCCAGCAGCTTTGCGTACCAGAGGAACACTGAAGCTTTCTTT.

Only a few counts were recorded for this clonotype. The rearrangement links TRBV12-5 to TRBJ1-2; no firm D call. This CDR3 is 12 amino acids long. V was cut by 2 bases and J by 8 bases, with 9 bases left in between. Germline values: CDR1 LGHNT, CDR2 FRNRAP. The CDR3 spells CASGLNVGGYTF. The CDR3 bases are TGTGCTAGTGGTTTGAACGTCGGCGGCTACACCTTC.

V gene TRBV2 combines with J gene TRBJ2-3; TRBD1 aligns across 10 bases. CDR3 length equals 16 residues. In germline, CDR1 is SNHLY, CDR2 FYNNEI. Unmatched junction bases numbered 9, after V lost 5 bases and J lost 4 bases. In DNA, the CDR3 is TGTGCCAGCAGTTCCTCCGGGACAGGGGTCTCAGATACGCAGTATTTT. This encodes CASSSSGTGVSDTQYF.

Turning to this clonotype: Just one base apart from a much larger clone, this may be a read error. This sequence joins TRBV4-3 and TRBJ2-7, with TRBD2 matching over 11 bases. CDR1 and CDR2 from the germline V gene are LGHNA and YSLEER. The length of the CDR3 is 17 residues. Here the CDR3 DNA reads TGCGTCAGCAGCCGTACTCTAGCGGGGGGCCCAACCTACGAGCAGTACTTC. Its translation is CVSSRTLAGGPTYEQYF.